Below are 5 T cell receptor beta chains sequenced from a single sample in a study of blood T cell repertoires in COVID-19. Sequenced by immunoSEQ multiplex PCR; TCRdb stores in-frame clones only, minus some. The sample holds 200,000 to 250,000 clones, 85% to 95% seen once. Material: peripheral blood. Receptors were obtained from a man aged 30-40 years with COVID-19, enrolled during active disease.

This clone is a singleton in its sample. This chain connects TRBV7-9 to TRBJ1-1, with unresolved D. V lost 6 bases, J lost 3 bases, and 8 bases lay in between. Germline assignment: CDR1 SEHNR and CDR2 FQNEAQ (reference sequence). CDR3 length equals 12 residues. CDR3 amino acids: CASSLAHTEAFF. In DNA form, the CDR3 reads TGTGCCAGCAGTCTAGCACACACTGAAGCTTTCTTT.

The chain links TRBV5-4 to TRBJ1-3, with 10 bases aligning to TRBD1. Trimming at V came to 3 bases and at J to 2 bases, leaving 2 bases not matched to a gene. The germline CDR1 and CDR2 sequences are SGHNT and YYREEE (reference sequence). The CDR3 contains 15 residues. The CDR3 protein is CASSSGTGAGNTIYF. The DNA of the CDR3 is TGTGCCAGCAGCTCCGGGACAGGGGCTGGAAACACCATATATTTT.

The genes are TRBV3-1 (or the pseudogene TRBV3-2) and TRBJ2-1, with 9 bases aligning to TRBD2. The CDR3 covers 15 residues. V was clipped by 1 base and J by 10 bases; unmatched bases: 8. The germline CDR1 and CDR2 sequences are LGHDT and YNNKEL (reference sequence). CDR3 protein: CASSQVGGGAFEQFF. Written as DNA, the CDR3 is TGTGCCAGCAGCCAAGTCGGCGGGGGGGCATTCGAGCAGTTCTTC.

This chain links TRBV2 with TRBJ2-2; 11 positions match TRBD2. The V segment lost 5 bases and the J segment 4 bases; nucleotides outside the gene matches: 3. CDR3 length equals 15 residues. Germline V lookup: CDR1 SNHLY, CDR2 FYNNEI. The CDR3 region has the DNA TGTGCCAGCAGTTTACTAGCGGGGGTCACCGGGGAGCTGTTTTTT. This codes for CASSLLAGVTGELFF.

The rearrangement links TRBV14 to TRBJ1-2; D is unresolved. This CDR3 comprises 14 residues. CDR1 is SGHDN and CDR2 is FVKESK in the germline V gene. The V end lost 5 bases, the J end lost 10 bases, and 20 bases lay between the germline ends. The CDR3 region has the DNA TGTGCCAGCAGCTACTCCCGGGAAGGCCAGTACTACACCTTC. Amino acid sequence: CASSYSREGQYYTF.